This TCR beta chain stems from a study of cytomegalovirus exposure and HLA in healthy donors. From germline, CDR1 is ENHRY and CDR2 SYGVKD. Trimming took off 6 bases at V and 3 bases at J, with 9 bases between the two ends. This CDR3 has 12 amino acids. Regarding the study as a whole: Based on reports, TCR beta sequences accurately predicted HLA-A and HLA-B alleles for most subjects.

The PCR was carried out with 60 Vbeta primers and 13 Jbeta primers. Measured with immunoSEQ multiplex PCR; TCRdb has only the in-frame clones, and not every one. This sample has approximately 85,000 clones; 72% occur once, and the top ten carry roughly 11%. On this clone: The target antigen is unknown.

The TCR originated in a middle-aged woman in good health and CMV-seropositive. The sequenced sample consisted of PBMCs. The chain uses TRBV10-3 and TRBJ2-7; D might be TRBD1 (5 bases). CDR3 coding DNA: TGTGCCATCAGCTCCGACAGCTACGAGCAGTACTTC. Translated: CAISSDSYEQYF.